The entry that follows covers one TCR beta chain sequence. Trimming removed 6 bases at V and 0 bases at J, with 11 bases between. The CDR3 is made up of 15 amino acids. Germline values: CDR1 KGHSH, CDR2 LQKENI. The data were obtained in a study of control samples from healthy donors and cancer patients. The method was immunoSEQ multiplex PCR; TCRdb's version includes in-frame clones alone and lacks a portion of them. Altogether roughly 120,000 clones are present, around 87% being singletons, with the ten largest covering less than 1.5%. V and J are TRBV18 and TRBJ1-4, with D uncertain. The receptor comes from a woman between 45 and 65 years old with colorectal cancer. Sequenced material: PBMCs. CDR3 DNA sequence: TGTGCCAGCTCGTCAGTAGGAGCAACTAATGAAAAACTGTTTTTT. Its protein is CASSSVGATNEKLFF. Supplemented by reference TRBV18 and TRBJ1-4, the full variable domain reads NAGVMQNPRHLVRRRGQEARLRCSPMKGHSHVYWYRQLPEEGLKFMVYLQKENIIDESGMPKERFSAEFPKEGPSILRIQQVVRGDSAAYFCASSSVGATNEKLFFGSGTQLSVL.